One and the same sample provided the 26 T cell receptor beta chains below, sequenced in a study of tumor and adjacent non-tumor tissue in lung cancer (dated by TCRdb to the late 2010s). The library relied on multiplex PCR. The instrument given in TCRdb is Illumina HiSeq 2500. TCRbeta libraries were built by three rounds of nested PCR using primers (Table S4), following protocols modified from ARM-PCR. In-frame beta chains were kept once TCRdb had trimmed the public reads at Q25 with fastp and called clones with MiXCR. Here each entry gathers all rows of one CDR3 protein and keeps the most common genes and DNA. A total of some 100,000 distinct CDR3 sequences appear in this sample, roughly 77% of them only once. The ten largest clones capture about 40% of the sample. RNA was extracted from bulk unsorted tissue and checked for quality with a NanoDrop ND-1000 and an Agilent 2100. Sequenced: lung tumor tissue. The receptors derive from an older woman with non-small cell lung cancer.

This clonotype was seen more than once but under ten times. This may stem from a read error, because a much larger clone lies one nucleotide away. The genes are TRBV20-1 and TRBJ2-7; 8 bases agree with TRBD1. With V trimmed by 4 bases and J by 4 bases, 12 bases remained unmatched. The CDR3 consists of 15 residues. The germline V gene encodes CDR1 DFQATT and CDR2 SNEGSKA (reference sequence). In nucleotides, the CDR3 is TGCAGTGCTAACCCCCGGGACAGGAGGCTGTACGAGCAGTACTTC. Translating it yields CSANPRDRRLYEQYF.

This chain links TRBV11-1 with TRBJ1-1; D gene ambiguous. Deletions cut 10 bases from V and 3 bases from J, with 18 bases between. This CDR3 is built from 14 residues. The germline CDR1 and CDR2 sequences are SGHAT and FQDESV (reference sequence). The CDR3 region is CATRQRFVDTEAFF. DNA of the CDR3: TGTGCCACGAGGCAGAGATTCGTGGACACTGAAGCTTTCTTT.

This clonotype was found many times. The CDR3 DNA reads as TGCGCCAGCAGCCAAGGCGGCAGGGGGGCAGATACGCAGTATTTT. Its translation is CASSQGGRGADTQYF. The chain couples TRBV4-3 to TRBJ2-3, with a tentative D call TRBD1 (7 bases). V was trimmed by 1 base and J by 4 bases, leaving 12 bases between them. In germline, CDR1 is LGHNA, CDR2 YSLEER. The CDR3 has 15 residues.

The chain combines TRBV11-2 with TRBJ1-4; possible D gene TRBD1, 5 bases. There are 15 residues in the CDR3. Germline V lookup: CDR1 SGHAT, CDR2 FQNNGV. V was pared by 6 bases and J by 10 bases, with 21 bases between. The DNA for the CDR3 is TGTGCCAGCAGTCGAGTTACAGGTTACGGTGTAAAACTGTTTTTT. This encodes CASSRVTGYGVKLFF.

J is TRBJ1-5 and V is TRBV28; D gene ambiguous. Looked up from germline, CDR1 is MDHEN and CDR2 is SYDVKM. Trimming left V 1 base short and J 1 base short, with 11 bases between. CDR3 size: 16 residues. The CDR3: CASSLSSDPSNQPQHF. In DNA form, the CDR3 reads TGTGCCAGCAGTTTATCGTCAGATCCCAGCAATCAGCCCCAGCATTTT. The entire variable domain, with the rest obtained from reference TRBV28 and TRBJ1-5, is as follows: DVKVTQSSRYLVKRTGEKVFLECVQDMDHENMFWYRQDPGLGLRLIYFSYDVKMKEKGDIPEGYSVSREKKERFSLILESASTNQTSMYLCASSLSSDPSNQPQHFGDGTRLSIL.

J is TRBJ2-7 and V is TRBV21-1; the table names TRBD1, a call not compared with the DNA. TRBV21-1 is marked as a pseudogene. The CDR3 consists of 14 residues. Here the CDR3 reads CACTPSNRGGEQYF. CDR3 DNA: TGTGCCTGCACCCCGTCTAACAGGGGTGGAGAGCAGTACTTC.

As to this clonotype: A much larger clone is a single base away; this may be a read error. The chain couples TRBV20-1 to TRBJ2-1, with D unclear. Germline values: CDR1 DFQATT, CDR2 SNEGSKA (reference sequence). Trimming took 3 bases from V and 7 from J, leaving 16 bases between them. The CDR3 has 14 residues. CDR3 bases: TGCAGTGCTAGTGAAGGGTTTCTTGGGAATGAGCAGTTCTTC. Protein sequence: CSASEGFLGNEQFF.

This clonotype was observed a single time. V is TRBV20-1 and J is TRBJ1-6; D possibly corresponds to TRBD1 (6 bases). Germline V gene lookup returns CDR1 DFQATT and CDR2 SNEGSKA (reference sequence). The CDR3 is made up of 15 amino acids. The CDR3 sequence: CSALGSGAGLSPLHF. The CDR3, as DNA: TGCAGCGCGCTAGGGTCGGGGGCAGGGTTGTCACCCCTCCACTTT.

Concerning this clonotype itself: A junction boundary mismatches the germline segment, possibly from a read error. The rearrangement joins TRBV6-6 to TRBJ1-1, with 7 positions matching TRBD1. This CDR3 is 17 amino acids long. Germline lookup yields CDR1 MNHNY and CDR2 SVGAGI (reference sequence). The CDR3 spells CASSYGTASNMNTDAFF. In nucleotides, the CDR3 is TGTGCCAGCAGTTACGGGACAGCTAGTAACATGAACACTGATGCTTTCTTT.

This clonotype showed up just once. The conserved final phenylalanine or tryptophan is absent from the CDR3, which likely points to a read error. V is TRBV20-1 and J is TRBJ1-1; 7 bases fit TRBD1. This CDR3 has 16 residues. The V segment lost 0 bases and the J segment 2 bases; nucleotides outside the gene matches: 9. Germline CDR1 and CDR2: DFQATT and SNEGSKA (reference sequence). CDR3 DNA sequence: TGCAGTGCTAGAGATTCGTCAGGGGGGGATAACACTGAAGCTTTCTTA. It translates to CSARDSSGGDNTEAFL.

Comments on this clonotype: Possible read error: a much larger clone is one base away. As DNA, the CDR3 is TGTGCCAGCAGCCAAGAGGCCGGGACAGCAAACCGAATATATTTT. This translates into CASSQEAGTANRIYF. The chain joins TRBV4-2 to TRBJ1-3, with 7 bases matching TRBD1. CDR3 length equals 15 residues. After removal of 0 bases from V and 13 bases from J, the junction contained 12 bases not matched to a gene. Germline V gene sequence: CDR1 LGHNA, CDR2 YNFKEQ.

The chain has TRBV4-1 and TRBJ2-1, with D maybe TRBD1 (6 bases). Trimming took 4 bases from V and 8 from J, leaving 18 bases between them. The CDR3 sequence is 15 residues long. CDR1 and CDR2 from the germline V gene are MGHRA and YSYEKL. In nucleotides, the CDR3 is TGCGCCAGCAGCCGAGCTTCGGACAGTGGAGATGAGCAGTTCTTC. This sequence encodes CASSRASDSGDEQFF.

As regards this clonotype: The junction and the germline gene differ at one end; a read error may be behind it. The chain employs TRBV12-3 or TRBV12-4 and TRBJ2-3; possibly TRBD1 for D (5 bases). The CDR3 loop spans 16 amino acids. The DNA of the CDR3 is TGTACCAGCAGTTCAACCCGGACAAGGGTCACAGATACGCAGTATTTT. Amino acid sequence: CTSSSTRTRVTDTQYF.

In regard to this clonotype: The junction departs from germline at one end; a sequencing error may be responsible. V gene TRBV20-1 combines with J gene TRBJ1-5; D call uncertain. The CDR3 sequence is 13 residues long. Germline lookup yields CDR1 DFQATT and CDR2 SNEGSKA (reference sequence). The CDR3 sequence: CSAQPNEGQSQHF. As DNA, the CDR3 is TGCAGTGCTCAGCCCAATGAGGGTCAGTCCCAGCATTTT.

This clonotype was counted once. The V and J genes are TRBV12-3 or TRBV12-4 and TRBJ2-5; perhaps TRBD2 as D (5 bases). With 11 bases removed from V and 2 bases from J, the gap between germline ends came to 27 bases. The CDR3 loop spans 17 amino acids. CDR3 DNA: TGTGCCTGCGCCATAAGGACTGGCTGGGAGCTACAAGAGACCCAGTACTTC. Amino acids: CACAIRTGWELQETQYF.

The chain recombines TRBV28 with TRBJ1-5; 7 positions agree with TRBD1. The CDR3 has 16 residues. Germline V gene data show CDR1 as MDHEN and CDR2 as SYDVKM. Trimming removed 6 bases from V and 2 bases from J; junction bases left unmatched: 10. This chain's CDR3 is CASSFKGARGNQPQHF. The CDR3 region has the DNA TGTGCCAGCAGCTTCAAGGGGGCGAGGGGCAATCAGCCCCAGCATTTT.

This clonotype has at least ten counts. The chain couples TRBV6-6 to TRBJ2-1, with D hard to call. The CDR3 has 11 residues. V lost 7 bases to trimming and J lost 9 bases, with 10 bases between them. Per germline, CDR1 MNHNY and CDR2 SVGAGI (reference sequence). This CDR3 is CASTFIGEQFF. CDR3 sequence (DNA): TGTGCCAGCACCTTTATTGGTGAGCAGTTCTTC.

The chain carries TRBV29-1 and TRBJ2-3; 12 bases line up with TRBD1. Germline V CDR1 and CDR2: SQVTM, ANQGSEA. The length of the CDR3 is 16 residues. J was trimmed by 4 bases and V by 4 bases; bases with no gene match: 9. DNA for the CDR3: TGCAGCGTTGTTATGGGGACAGGGGGCATAGCAGATACGCAGTATTTT. Its translation is CSVVMGTGGIADTQYF.

V usage is TRBV4-3 and J usage is TRBJ1-1; possible D gene TRBD1, 5 bases. Germline V gene data show CDR1 as LGHNA and CDR2 as YSLEER. V shed 0 bases and J shed 7 bases, with 24 bases lying between them. The CDR3 extends over 18 amino acids. The CDR3 bases are TGCGCCAGCAGCCAAGATCTGGGACTGCACTTGATGAAAAGTGAAGCTTTCTTT. Residues: CASSQDLGLHLMKSEAFF.

As regards this clonotype: The junction departs from germline at one end; a sequencing error may be responsible. The V call is TRBV11-3, the J call TRBJ1-1; no reliable D call. The germline gives CDR1 SGHNT, CDR2 YENEEA. There are 13 residues in the CDR3. The CDR3 coding sequence is TGTGCCAGCAGCTGTACCAAGAACACTGAAGCCTTCTTT. This encodes CASSCTKNTEAFF.

Remarks on this clonotype: A junction boundary mismatches the germline segment, possibly from a read error. J is TRBJ1-1 and V is TRBV28; D call uncertain. Germline V gene data show CDR1 as MDHEN and CDR2 as SYDVKM. CDR3 size: 14 residues. For the CDR3, the DNA is TGTGCCAGCAGTTTACCTATAAAGATCACTGAAGTTTTCTTT. Encoded protein: CASSLPIKITEVFF.

This clonotype was picked up one time. At one boundary the junction diverges from the germline segment, which might be a read error. The chain carries TRBV11-1 and TRBJ2-1; D is ambiguous. The CDR3 length is 14 residues. Germline V gives CDR1 SGHAT, CDR2 FQDESV (reference sequence). CDR3 bases: TGTGCCAGCAGCTTCCCCCCCAGTTACAATGAGGAGTTCTTC. It specifies CASSFPPSYNEEFF.

This clonotype was seen more than once but under ten times. Given a much more abundant clone one base away, this may be a read error. The chain carries TRBV30 and TRBJ1-4, with no clear D. V lost 2 bases to trimming and J lost 2 bases, with 15 bases between them. The CDR3 is 16 amino acids. Germline V gene sequence: CDR1 GTSNPN, CDR2 SVGIG (reference sequence). The CDR3 DNA reads TGTGCCTGGAGTATACGTTTTGGGGAGACTAATGAAAAACTGTTTTTT. Protein sequence: CAWSIRFGETNEKLFF. The complete variable domain, with remaining parts taken from reference TRBV30 and TRBJ1-4, reads SQTIHQWPATLVQPVGSPLSLECTVEGTSNPNLYWYRQAAGRGLQLLFYSVGIGQISSEVPQNLSASRPQDRQFILSSKKLLLSDSGFYLCAWSIRFGETNEKLFFGSGTQLSVL.

About this clonotype: A clone one base away is much larger, so this may be a read error. The rearrangement uses TRBV12-3 or TRBV12-4 and TRBJ2-7; 10 bases map to TRBD1. This CDR3 region has 13 residues. The CDR3, as DNA: TGTGCCGGCAGTCGGGACAGGGGCTACGAGCAGTACTTC. Its translation is CAGSRDRGYEQYF.

Note on this clonotype: One junction end does not reproduce the germline sequence, and a read error may be involved. The rearrangement uses TRBV6-5 and TRBJ1-2; a possible D gene is TRBD1 (6 bases). Germline CDR1 reads MNHEY; CDR2 reads SVGAGI. The CDR3 loop spans 15 amino acids. CDR3 nucleotide sequence: TGTGTCAGCAGTACCCCAAGACAGTGGGACAATGGCTACACCTTC. This gives the protein CVSSTPRQWDNGYTF.

The chain combines TRBV11-3 with TRBJ2-3; 9 positions match TRBD2. CDR3 size: 15 residues. In germline, CDR1 is SGHNT, CDR2 YENEEA. CDR3 in amino acids: CVNSLEGLATDTQYF. CDR3 nucleotides: TGTGTCAACAGCTTAGAGGGACTAGCCACAGATACGCAGTATTTT.